The clone carrying this T cell receptor (beta chain) came up a few times. Its antigen is as yet unknown. This sample was taken from a study of T cells in Graves' hyperthyroidism and ophthalmopathy. Overall study context: Pretreatment peripheral blood was obtained at initial diagnosis.

This CDR3 contains 13 residues. Per germline, CDR1 SGHKS and CDR2 YYEKEE (reference sequence). Trimming stripped 0 bases from V and 4 bases from J, with 5 bases between. TCR beta CDR3 regions were amplified from RNA. When the TCR CDR3 underwent first-round RT-PCR, the HTBI primer set was used. MiXCR, run by TCRdb on the multiplex PCR reads, gives a single entry per CDR3 protein. The sample has hundreds of thousands of distinct CDR3 sequences, less than 20% seen once; the top ten hold about 50%. On the basis of clinical symptoms, serum thyroxine and TRAb, thyroid ultrasound and orbital computed tomography, diagnoses were made. Study conclusions and caveats: Blood also held most thyroid clonotypes expanded beyond 0.001. In the analysis, a 13 V-J model separated ophthalmopathy from stable hyperthyroidism.

The material sequenced was blood. This sequence was found in a middle-aged man with Graves' ophthalmopathy. The chain couples TRBV5-5 to TRBJ1-3; no reliable D call. The CDR3 protein is CASSLVWGNTIYF. Written as DNA, the CDR3 is TGTGCCAGCAGCTTGGTTTGGGGAAACACCATATATTTT.